This record looks at one T cell receptor (beta chain) sequence and its context. Clones were read by immunoSEQ multiplex PCR, and TCRdb kept only the in-frame ones, dropping some. The sample lists about 25,000 clones; around 94% were seen once. The data were obtained in a study of graft-versus-host responses after intestinal transplantation. Study in general: Each transplant was multivisceral, liver-intestinal, or isolated intestinal.

The germline V and J ends were trimmed by 4 bases and 2 bases, with 14 bases remaining between them. This CDR3 region has 15 residues. Germline CDR1 is MNHEY and CDR2 is SMNVEV (reference sequence). This sample comprised PBMCs, obtained just over 29 days after intestinal transplant. The receptor comes from a human patient who received an intestinal transplant, so some T cells may come from the graft donor. The V gene is TRBV27, the J gene TRBJ1-1; perhaps TRBD1 as D (5 bases). The CDR3 protein is CASSSKDTLNTEAFF. CDR3 sequence (DNA): TGTGCCAGCAGTTCAAAGGACACCTTAAACACTGAAGCTTTCTTT.